Listed below are T cell receptor beta chains from one sample, sequenced in a study of blood T cell repertoires in COVID-19. Libraries were prepared by immunoSEQ multiplex PCR; TCRdb keeps only in-frame clonotypes and omits some of them. The sample records about 140,000 clones, more than 60% being singletons. Sequencing was carried out using peripheral blood. These receptors all come from a man aged 45-65 years with acute or convalescent COVID-19. Both conserved end residues are part of each CDR3. Each record gives: clone size, V gene, J gene, D gene, CDR3 protein, CDR3 DNA. A D gene is named only where the DNA matches it firmly. Clone size, where shown, is once, few, many, or a class for clones that have expanded.

once,TRBV6-5,TRBJ2-1,TRBD2,CASNPQAGAYNEQFF,TGTGCCAGCAATCCTCAAGCGGGGGCCTACAATGAGCAGTTCTTC
few,TRBV29-1,TRBJ2-2,NA,CSVGLTANTGELFF,TGCAGCGTTGGTCTGACTGCGAACACCGGGGAGCTGTTTTTT
once,TRBV7-3,TRBJ1-1,NA,CASSPSGNTEAFF,TGTGCCAGCAGCCCCTCGGGGAACACTGAAGCTTTCTTT
NA,TRBV5-1,TRBJ2-3,NA,CASSLAETQYF,TGCGCCAGCAGCTTGGCCGAGACGCAGTATTTT
NA,TRBV6-5,TRBJ1-1,NA,CASSRIGQGPFF,TGTGCCAGCAGCCGGATCGGCCAGGGCCCTTTCTTT
once,TRBV3-1/TRBV3-2,TRBJ1-6,TRBD1,CASSPRAGDRGGSPLHF,TGTGCCAGCAGCCCGAGGGCGGGAGACAGGGGAGGTTCACCCCTCCACTTT
NA,TRBV6-5,TRBJ1-1,TRBD1,CASSHQGGVFF,TGTGCCAGCAGTCATCAGGGGGGTGTCTTCTTT
NA,TRBV4-1,TRBJ2-4,TRBD2,CASSQVGGGPQNIQYF,TGCGCCAGCAGCCAAGTTGGCGGGGGGCCTCAAAACATTCAGTACTTC
few,TRBV30,TRBJ2-1,TRBD1,CAWRRKAGGVRQFF,TGTGCCTGGAGGCGAAAAGCAGGGGGCGTTCGGCAGTTCTTC
NA,TRBV7-2,TRBJ1-5,TRBD1,CASSPTGTGHQPQHF,TGTGCCAGCAGCCCAACCGGGACAGGGCATCAGCCCCAGCATTTT
once,TRBV5-8,TRBJ2-4,NA,CASRVPKQGSKNIQYF,TGTGCCAGCAGGGTACCAAAACAGGGTAGCAAAAACATTCAGTACTTC
NA,TRBV2,TRBJ1-6,NA,CASSEGRVHSPLHF,TGTGCCAGCAGTGAAGGCAGGGTTCATTCACCCCTCCACTTT
NA,TRBV5-1,TRBJ1-1,TRBD1,CASSLNRGRTEAFF,TGCGCCAGCAGCTTAAACAGGGGAAGGACTGAAGCTTTCTTT